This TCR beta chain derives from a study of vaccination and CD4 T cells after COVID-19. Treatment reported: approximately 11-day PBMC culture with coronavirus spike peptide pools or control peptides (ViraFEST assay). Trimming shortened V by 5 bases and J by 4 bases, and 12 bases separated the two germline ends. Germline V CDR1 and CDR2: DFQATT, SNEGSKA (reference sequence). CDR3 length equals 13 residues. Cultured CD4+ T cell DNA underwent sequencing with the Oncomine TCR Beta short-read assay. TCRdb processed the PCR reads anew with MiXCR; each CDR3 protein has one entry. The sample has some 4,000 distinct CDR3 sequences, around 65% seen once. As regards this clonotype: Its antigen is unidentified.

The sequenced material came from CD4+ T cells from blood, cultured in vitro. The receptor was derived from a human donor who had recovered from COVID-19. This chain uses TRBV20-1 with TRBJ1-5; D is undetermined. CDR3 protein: CSAHPADNQPQHF. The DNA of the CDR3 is TGCAGTGCTCATCCGGCAGATAATCAGCCCCAGCATTTT.